The clone carrying this T cell receptor (beta chain) is a singleton in its sample. What it binds is unknown. The data stem from a study of shared clonotypes between healthy human individuals. Study-level results: Blood alone was sampled, and tissue repertoires likely differ.

J was trimmed by 3 bases and V by 5 bases; bases with no gene match: 4. Per germline, CDR1 SEHNR and CDR2 FQNEAQ (reference sequence). The length of the CDR3 is 14 residues. The authors ran the assay at deep level. Only in-frame clones appear in the TCRdb table, and some are missing; sequencing was by immunoSEQ multiplex PCR. The sample lists around 1.6 million clones, 95% to 99% seen once, with 0.45% in the top ten. The sequencing sample was made of naive CD4+ T cells sorted from blood. Subset meaning: CD45RA+ positively selected. This chain uses TRBV7-9 with TRBJ1-3, with TRBD1 matching 7 bases. The origin of this receptor is a man aged 30-40 years in good health. CDR3 protein: CASSPRGNGNTIYF. The CDR3 bases are TGTGCCAGCAGCCCCAGGGGGAATGGAAACACCATATATTTT.